This TCR beta chain was sequenced during a study of CD8 T cells in ankylosing spondylitis (dated by TCRdb to 2016 to 2017). About the study as a whole: To find TCR variants linked to disease, the study profiled T cell receptor beta repertoires in ankylosing spondylitis patients and healthy donors. The full study cohort was made up of about two dozen ankylosing spondylitis patients and 108 healthy donors. Peripheral blood was sampled, and synovial fluid was also collected from ankylosing spondylitis patients.

The data were produced on an Illumina HiSeq 2500. Quantitative 5'-RACE with molecular barcodes was used to prepare TCR beta libraries. Per the original workflow: Disease-linked TCR variants were identified with a new computational method built on a probabilistic model of VDJ rearrangement. The public reads were run again by TCRdb, first through fastp at Q25 and then through MiXCR, and only productive beta chains were kept. Entries that share a CDR3 protein sequence are merged under the most common genes and DNA. The V and J calls come from TCRdb's annotation, not from the publication. This sample is represented by about 330,000 distinct CDR3 sequences; 6.5% to 10% of them were singletons. Of the sample, roughly 15% falls within the top ten clones. Comment on this clonotype: The target of this receptor is not known. Per-nucleotide qualities are absent, and no much larger clonotype sits a single base away.

In the germline V gene, CDR1 corresponds to SGHTA and CDR2 to FQGTGA. From V the trimming removes 2 bases and from J it removes 2 bases, while the gene matches leave 6 bases of the junction unaccounted for. From the cysteine up to the phenylalanine, the CDR3 has a length of 15 residues. The CDR3 DNA has 45 bases and is translated from base 1. On the study overall, not on this receptor specifically: A TCR beta motif made up of several highly homologous amino acid variants appeared to be characteristic of blood from ankylosing spondylitis patients. Some motif variants had previously been reported in the synovial fluid and blood of reactive arthritis patients, which suggests shared mechanisms of disease initiation. According to the report, matched synovial fluid samples from ankylosing spondylitis patients were significantly enriched for the disease-linked clones. A CD8+ phenotype was shown by the disease-linked clones, which were found at relatively low frequencies in peripheral blood.

The V and J genes are TRBV7-3 and TRBJ2-7, with TRBD1 identical over 7 junction bases. The sequence came from a male donor with ankylosing spondylitis. The sample comprised blood, either unsorted or a sorted T cell fraction (not recorded which). The CDR3 has the sequence CASSLRQGFAYEQYF. The sequenced DNA: TGTGCCAGCAGCTTACGACAGGGATTCGCCTACGAGCAGTACTTC.